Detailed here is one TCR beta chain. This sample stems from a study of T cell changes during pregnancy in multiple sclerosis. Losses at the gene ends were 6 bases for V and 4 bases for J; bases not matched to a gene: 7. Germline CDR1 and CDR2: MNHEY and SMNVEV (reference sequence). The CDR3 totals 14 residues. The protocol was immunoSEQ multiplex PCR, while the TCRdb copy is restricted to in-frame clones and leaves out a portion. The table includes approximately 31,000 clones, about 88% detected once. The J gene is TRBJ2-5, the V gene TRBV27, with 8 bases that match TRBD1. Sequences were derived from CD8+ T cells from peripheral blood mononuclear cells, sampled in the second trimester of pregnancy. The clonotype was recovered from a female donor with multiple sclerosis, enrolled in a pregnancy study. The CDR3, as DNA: TGTGCCAGCAGCGACAGGGGTTTGGGAGAGACCCAGTACTTC. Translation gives CASSDRGLGETQYF.